This T cell receptor (beta chain) was observed in a study of blood T cell repertoires in COVID-19 (dated by TCRdb to about 2020). For the wider study: Samples from collaborators originated in the United States, Italy and Spain and spanned both the acute and convalescent phases of COVID-19. Sample metadata almost always included a de-identified subject ID, COVID-19 status, age in years and sex. The material from the prospective study consisted of cDNA or gDNA derived from T cells, B-cell-depleted T cells, or PBMCs. Deeply sampled blood TCRbeta repertoires from subjects exposed to, actively infected with, or recovered from COVID-19 were included in the dataset. HLA class I and class II types, where available, came from metadata supplied by the sample provider rather than from assay-based typing. The repertoires were released in a freely available public database meant as a resource for research on the immune response to SARS-CoV-2. The samples were drawn from the first 160 participants of the ongoing ImmuneRACE study and from 950 to 1,500 subjects provided by 6 global collaborators.

At one collaborating source in Seattle, patients were enrolled during active infection and were followed longitudinally through the course of disease. Collaborating institutions collected whole blood in K2EDTA tubes following their own protocols. For TCRbeta analysis, collaborators shipped samples as frozen whole blood, isolated PBMCs, or DNA extracted from either of those sample types. The immunoSEQ Assay, a bias-controlled multiplex PCR, was used to amplify TCRbeta CDR3 regions from genomic DNA. As for the authors' bioinformatics: The number of nucleated cells in each sample was estimated from the amplification of reference gene primers within the assay. To quantify the absolute abundance of each unique TCRbeta CDR3 rearrangement, sequence reads were collapsed and filtered. For each sample, productive Simpson clonality was calculated as the square root of Simpson's diversity index over productive rearrangements. TCRdb obtained this table from immuneACCESS and retained in-frame rearrangements with V and J assigned. These tables miss some clones; where compared with another copy, unresolved V genes account for less than half of the shortfall, and the remainder is unexplained. V, J and clone size are those of that table, while D and trimming were read from the DNA. The sample records some 120,000 clones, roughly 85% of which are singletons. The ten largest account for about 3.3% of the sample.

Regarding this clone: Its antigen remains unidentified. Base qualities were left out, and no much larger clone turns up one base away.

The germline V gene gives CDR1 as ENHRY and CDR2 as SYGVKD. The CDR3 sequence holds 13 residues, the cysteine and phenylalanine included. Only the CDR3 portion is preserved as DNA: 39 bases, with reading frame beginning at the first base. V loses 8 bases of germline sequence and J loses 4 bases, and the interval between the two ends is 14 bases. General conclusions and limits of the study: How much clinical and demographic metadata was included differed by source and by participant, and the metadata was provided uncurated.

The chain couples TRBV10-3 to TRBJ1-2, with the D gene uncertain. The TCR originated in a woman of 80 years or more with COVID-19, enrolled during active disease. The sequenced sample was peripheral blood. The CDR3 protein is CAISGGGGYGYTF. The sequenced DNA: TGTGCCATCTCTGGAGGTGGCGGCTATGGCTACACCTTC.